The next 32 T cell receptor beta chains were all read from a single sample in a study of blood T cells in healthy people across ages. Primed by a sample-barcoded 5' primer and a J-beta primer mix, a second PCR proceeded for about 7 to 11 cycles. TCRdb re-called the 5' RACE reads with MiXCR, one entry per CDR3 protein. The sample records roughly 730,000 distinct CDR3 sequences, around 50% being singletons. The sample comprised blood. Receptors were obtained from a man in his forties in good health.

This clonotype came up a few times. V is TRBV28 and J is TRBJ2-5; possible D gene TRBD1, 5 bases. CDR1 is MDHEN and CDR2 is SYDVKM in the germline V gene. The CDR3 is made up of 15 amino acids. Trimming stripped 6 bases from V and 0 bases from J, with 14 bases between. As DNA, the CDR3 is TGTGCCAGCAGCAGAAGTCCAGGGAACCAAGAGACCCAGTACTTC. It yields the protein CASSRSPGNQETQYF. Variable domain in full (rest from reference TRBV28 and TRBJ2-5): DVKVTQSSRYLVKRTGEKVFLECVQDMDHENMFWYRQDPGLGLRLIYFSYDVKMKEKGDIPEGYSVSREKKERFSLILESASTNQTSMYLCASSRSPGNQETQYFGPGTRLLVL.

The chain carries TRBV5-1 and TRBJ1-6; 8 nucleotides agree with TRBD1. The CDR3 has 15 residues. With V trimmed by 0 bases and J by 12 bases, 8 bases remained unmatched. Germline V gene lookup returns CDR1 SGHRS and CDR2 YFSETQ. The CDR3 DNA follows: TGCGCCAGCAGCTTGGCCGGGACAGGCACAATACCCCTCCACTTT. This translates into CASSLAGTGTIPLHF.

The rearrangement links TRBV12-3 or TRBV12-4 to TRBJ2-7; unclear D gene. V was trimmed by 6 bases and J by 2 bases, leaving 8 bases between them. This CDR3 comprises 12 residues. CDR3 sequence (DNA): TGTGCCAGCAGGGTCGACACCTACGAGCAGTACTTC. It is translated as CASRVDTYEQYF.

This CDR3 reads CASTSRGGPKNIQYF. CDR3 DNA sequence: TGTGCCAGCACCTCTCGAGGGGGTCCCAAAAACATTCAGTACTTC. This rearrangement joins TRBV12-3 or TRBV12-4 to TRBJ2-4, with D perhaps TRBD1 (6 bases). V was clipped by 7 bases and J by 2 bases, with 15 bases between them. The CDR3 runs to 15 residues.

The chain is built from TRBV6-2 or TRBV6-3 and TRBJ2-7, with a possible D match to TRBD1 (6 bases). The CDR3 is made up of 16 amino acids. Germline CDR1 and CDR2: MNHEY and SVGEGT. Trimming removed 4 bases from V and 0 bases from J, with 16 bases in between. CDR3 in DNA: TGTGCCAGCAGTTCGTATCAGGGGACGAGCTCCTACGAGCAGTACTTC. It yields the protein CASSSYQGTSSYEQYF.

The gene calls are TRBV5-1 and TRBJ2-7; D is undetermined. Germline V CDR1 and CDR2: SGHRS, YFSETQ. The CDR3 is 13 residues long. Trimming removed 0 bases at V and 5 bases at J, with 9 bases between. Written as DNA, the CDR3 is TGCGCCAGCAGCTTGGCCTTCTCGGACGAGCAGTACTTC. This translates into CASSLAFSDEQYF.

CDR3 amino acids: CASSQPREGETQYF. In DNA, the CDR3 is TGTGCCAGCAGCCAACCGAGGGAAGGAGAGACCCAGTACTTC. The V gene is TRBV4-2, the J gene TRBJ2-5; perhaps TRBD2 as D (5 bases). The CDR3 contains 14 residues. Germline CDR1 reads LGHNA; CDR2 reads YNFKEQ. V was cut by 2 bases and J by 4 bases, with 11 bases left in between.

J is TRBJ2-7 and V is TRBV20-1; 7 nucleotides align to TRBD2. The J segment lost 2 bases and the V segment lost 0 bases, leaving 13 bases of the junction unmatched. This CDR3 spans 17 amino acids. The V gene's germline CDR1 is DFQATT and CDR2 SNEGSKA (reference sequence). CDR3: CSARDWGGKEAPYEQYF. The DNA of the CDR3 is TGCAGTGCTAGAGATTGGGGGGGGAAAGAGGCCCCCTACGAGCAGTACTTC.

The rearrangement links TRBV2 to TRBJ1-2; D might be TRBD1 (5 bases). The CDR3 loop spans 12 amino acids. V was shortened by 8 bases and J by 4 bases, with 11 bases between the two germline ends. Germline assignment: CDR1 SNHLY and CDR2 FYNNEI. The CDR3 nucleotides read TGTGCCAGCTGGGGGGGTGTCTATGGCTACACCTTC. It codes for CASWGGVYGYTF.

Comment on this clonotype: Just one base apart from a much larger clone, this may be a read error. J is TRBJ2-3 and V is TRBV29-1; TRBD1 is a possible D gene (5 bases). CDR1 and CDR2 (germline): SQVTM, ANQGSEA. The CDR3 length is 13 residues. The CDR3 DNA follows: TGCAGCGTTGTGGGCAGGGTCACAGATACGCGGTATTTT. Encoded protein: CSVVGRVTDTRYF.

This clonotype was recorded many times. The V and J genes are TRBV7-2 and TRBJ1-5; D is possibly TRBD1 (5 bases). CDR3 length: 15 amino acids. V lost 5 bases to trimming and J lost 5 bases, with 16 bases between them. The germline V gene has CDR1 SGHTA and CDR2 FQGNSA. The CDR3 DNA is TGTGCCAGCAGCATCAGGACCGGGGGAGATCAGCCCCAGCATTTT. The encoded protein is CASSIRTGGDQPQHF.

Only a few counts were recorded for this clonotype. The CDR3 DNA sequence: TGTGCCAGCAGCCCATATAGCGGGGAGGGTACGCAGTATTTT. Protein: CASSPYSGEGTQYF. V usage is TRBV9 and J usage is TRBJ2-3, with 8 bases identical to TRBD2. From germline, CDR1 is SGDLS and CDR2 YYNGEE. CDR3 length: 14 residues. Unmatched junction bases numbered 9, after V lost 4 bases and J lost 8 bases.

The chain is built from TRBV20-1 and TRBJ2-1, with D perhaps being TRBD1 or TRBD2 (7 bases each). V lost 0 bases and J lost 6, with 18 bases in between. CDR1 and CDR2 from the germline V gene are DFQATT and SNEGSKA (reference sequence). The length of the CDR3 is 16 residues. The CDR3 nucleotides are TGCAGTGCTAGAGATCTCCAGGGGGGGGCTGGCAATGAGCAGTTCTTC. As protein: CSARDLQGGAGNEQFF.

This clonotype was observed at least ten times. The rearrangement joins TRBV20-1 to TRBJ2-5; 7 bases fit TRBD1. Trimming took 2 bases from V and 5 from J; bases not matched to a gene: 8. CDR3 length: 14 residues. Germline lookup yields CDR1 DFQATT and CDR2 SNEGSKA (reference sequence). The CDR3 loop is CSARPGQVVETQYF. DNA for the CDR3: TGCAGTGCTAGACCCGGACAGGTAGTGGAGACCCAGTACTTC.

A few counts support this clonotype. This CDR3 reads CASSSGGVGASIRETQYF. CDR3 bases: TGTGCCAGCAGCTCTGGCGGAGTGGGGGCGAGTATTCGAGAGACCCAGTACTTC. The V call is TRBV7-8, the J call TRBJ2-5, with TRBD1 as a possible D gene (6 bases). Germline V gene lookup returns CDR1 SGHVS and CDR2 FQNEAQ. This CDR3 is built from 18 residues. The ends were cut back, 4 bases at V and 4 bases at J, with 25 bases in the middle.

The chain carries TRBV6-5 and TRBJ2-7, with 7 bases fitting TRBD2. The CDR3 length is 15 residues. The J segment lost 7 bases and the V segment lost 5 bases, leaving 14 bases of the junction unmatched. Germline V lookup: CDR1 MNHEY, CDR2 SVGAGI. The CDR3 region is CASSIGLERYNEQYF. In DNA form, the CDR3 reads TGTGCCAGCAGTATAGGACTAGAGAGATACAATGAGCAGTACTTC.

This chain joins TRBV6-1 and TRBJ1-5; D gene ambiguous. CDR3 length equals 16 residues. Between the trimmed V and J ends, which lost 6 bases and 4 bases, there was a span of 19 bases. The germline V gene encodes CDR1 MNHNS and CDR2 SASEGT. CDR3 region: CASSKGIREANQPQHF. CDR3 coding DNA: TGTGCCAGCAGCAAAGGGATCCGCGAGGCGAATCAGCCCCAGCATTTT.

This clonotype was seen just once. The J gene is TRBJ2-5, the V gene TRBV20-1, with no clear D. The DNA end is more similar to TRBJ2-7, so the J call may be wrong. The CDR3 contains 12 residues. CDR1 and CDR2 (germline): DFQATT, SNEGSKA (reference sequence). The CDR3 loop reads CSARDQAPEQYF. The CDR3 DNA is TGCAGTGCTAGAGATCAAGCACCCGAGCAGTACTTC.

The CDR3 DNA sequence: TGCAGTGCTAGAGAGCCGTATCCATCGAGGGGGCAACCTAACACAGATACGCAGTATTTT. The encoded protein is CSAREPYPSRGQPNTDTQYF. The V and J genes are TRBV20-1 and TRBJ2-3; the match to TRBD1 covers 7 bases. This CDR3 contains 20 residues. J gave up 2 bases and V 0 bases, and 20 bases lay outside the gene matches. Germline assignment: CDR1 DFQATT and CDR2 SNEGSKA (reference sequence).

This rearrangement joins TRBV5-1 to TRBJ2-7; 14 bases are shared with TRBD2. The J call may not be correct, given that the DNA end is closer to TRBJ2-4. Germline CDR1 is SGHRS and CDR2 is YFSETQ. CDR3 length: 16 residues. CDR3 sequence reads: CASSPGLAGVLNIQYF. DNA of the CDR3: TGCGCCAGCAGCCCGGGACTAGCGGGAGTTCTAAACATTCAGTACTTC.

The CDR3 DNA sequence: TGTGCCAGCAGCCTGAAACCAAACAGGTACCAGGACTATGGCTACACCTTC. Protein sequence: CASSLKPNRYQDYGYTF. The chain links TRBV27 to TRBJ1-2; D is possibly TRBD1 (5 bases). Germline CDR1 reads MNHEY; CDR2 reads SMNVEV (reference sequence). With 6 bases removed from V and 3 bases from J, the gap between germline ends came to 23 bases. CDR3 length: 17 amino acids.

The gene calls are TRBV20-1 and TRBJ2-7; no clear D. Germline CDR1 DFQATT, CDR2 SNEGSKA (reference sequence). Trimming pared 2 bases from V and 1 base from J, leaving 15 bases between. This CDR3 spans 15 amino acids. CDR3 amino acids: CSARFPGTPSYEQYF. The CDR3 DNA sequence: TGCAGTGCTAGATTCCCCGGCACTCCATCCTACGAGCAGTACTTC.

The chain carries TRBV28 and TRBJ2-7, with 8 bases that match TRBD2. J gave up 6 bases and V 8 bases, and 15 bases lay outside the gene matches. The CDR3 is 15 amino acids. Per germline, CDR1 MDHEN and CDR2 SYDVKM. The CDR3 DNA follows: TGTGCCAGCGATGAACCGGGACTAGGGGGAGGCGAGCAGTACTTC. Protein sequence: CASDEPGLGGGEQYF.

This clonotype occurred once. The chain couples TRBV10-2 to TRBJ2-4; TRBD1 aligns across 9 bases. Trimming removed 2 bases from V and 4 bases from J; junction bases left unmatched: 0. Germline CDR1 reads WSHSY; CDR2 reads SAAADI. CDR3 length equals 14 residues. In DNA, the CDR3 is TGCGCCAGCAGTGAGGGACAGGGGAAAAACATTCAGTACTTC. Protein product: CASSEGQGKNIQYF.

This clonotype was detected a few times. This sequence joins TRBV20-1 and TRBJ2-5; D unresolved. V dropped 3 bases and J dropped 1 base, with 12 bases sitting between them. Per the germline V gene, CDR1 is DFQATT and CDR2 is SNEGSKA (reference sequence). The CDR3 is 14 residues long. The CDR3 sequence: CSARSAGTQETQYF. For the CDR3, the DNA is TGCAGTGCTAGGTCGGCAGGTACCCAAGAGACCCAGTACTTC.

V gene TRBV3-1 combines with J gene TRBJ2-1; D ambiguous. CDR3 size: 12 residues. V was shortened by 5 bases and J by 9 bases, with 11 bases between the two germline ends. Germline lookup yields CDR1 LGHDT and CDR2 YNNKEL (reference sequence). CDR3 DNA: TGTGCCAGCAGCTCCCAGCTGGGTGAGCAGTTCTTC. This encodes CASSSQLGEQFF.

This clonotype was found once. The V and J genes are TRBV20-1 and TRBJ2-5, with D tentatively TRBD2 (5 bases). Trimming stripped 5 bases from V and 1 base from J, with 11 bases between. The germline gives CDR1 DFQATT, CDR2 SNEGSKA (reference sequence). The CDR3 covers 13 residues. The CDR3 region has the DNA TGCAGTGCTGGGGAGTGGGGCCAAGAGACCCAGTACTTC. Translated: CSAGEWGQETQYF.

The rearrangement links TRBV9 to TRBJ2-2, with 7 positions matching TRBD2. CDR1 and CDR2 (germline): SGDLS, YYNGEE. The V gene end was trimmed by 4 bases and the J gene end by 1 base; junction bases not matched to a gene: 10. This CDR3 comprises 17 residues. The chain's CDR3 is CASSQNPQRGNTGELFF. In DNA, the CDR3 is TGTGCCAGCAGCCAAAACCCCCAGCGGGGGAACACCGGGGAGCTGTTTTTT.

V usage is TRBV15 and J usage is TRBJ2-2; D is perhaps TRBD2 (5 bases). Per germline, CDR1 LNHNV and CDR2 YYDKDF (reference sequence). The CDR3 runs 16 residues. The V end was cut by 0 bases, the J end by 3 bases, with 11 bases between. The CDR3 loop is CATSRDPGVDTGELFF. The CDR3, as DNA: TGTGCCACCAGCAGAGATCCCGGGGTCGACACCGGGGAGCTGTTTTTT.

The V and J genes are TRBV7-7 and TRBJ2-3; D call uncertain. CDR1 SSHAT and CDR2 FNYEAQ come from the germline V gene (reference sequence). V lost 2 bases, J lost 1 base, and 13 bases lay in between. The CDR3 runs 16 residues. This CDR3 is CASSLSPSEGTDTQYF. In nucleotides, the CDR3 is TGTGCCAGCAGCTTATCCCCAAGCGAAGGCACAGATACGCAGTATTTT.

V gene TRBV15 combines with J gene TRBJ2-1, with D tentatively TRBD2 (5 bases). The V end was cut by 0 bases, the J end by 2 bases, with 14 bases between. The CDR3 runs 17 residues. Germline CDR1 and CDR2: LNHNV and YYDKDF (reference sequence). The CDR3 DNA sequence: TGTGCCACCAGCAGAGACGGAGGCCCCGCGGCCTACAATGAGCAGTTCTTC. Translation: CATSRDGGPAAYNEQFF.

This clonotype came up once. V gene TRBV7-2 combines with J gene TRBJ2-1, with D perhaps matching TRBD1 or TRBD2 (5 bases each). This CDR3 comprises 15 residues. Deletions cut 4 bases from V and 4 bases from J, with 14 bases between. Per germline, CDR1 SGHTA and CDR2 FQGNSA. CDR3 residues: CASSSRGDRYNEQFF. CDR3 in DNA: TGTGCCAGCAGCTCAAGGGGAGACAGATACAATGAGCAGTTCTTC.